This T cell receptor beta chain was documented in a study of OX40 agonist ivuxolimab in advanced cancers. Findings and caveats of the study: No determination was made of the antigen specificity of the expanded peripheral T cells. At 0.1 to 3.0 mg/kg, clonal expansion of CD4+ and CD8+ blood T cells had occurred by week 6. There were also nonresponders showing low normalized T-cell clonal expansion. On average, CD8+ T cells had more expanded clones than CD4+.

CDR3 length: 13 residues. The V gene's germline CDR1 is LNHNV and CDR2 YYDKDF (reference sequence). V dropped 1 base and J dropped 6 bases, with 7 bases sitting between them. Clones were read by immunoSEQ multiplex PCR, and TCRdb kept only the in-frame ones, dropping some. The sample has approximately 10,000 clones; 75% to 90% are singletons. Points on this clone: Its antigen remains unknown.

Sequencing was performed on CD4+ or CD8+ T cells sorted from blood, taken in a trial of the OX40 agonist ivuxolimab. This sequence was found in an adult with an advanced solid tumor such as melanoma, head and neck, liver or kidney cancer. The chain combines TRBV15 with TRBJ2-1; D gene unclear. The CDR3 spells CATSRGWGNEQFF. The CDR3 DNA reads TGTGCCACCAGCAGAGGCTGGGGCAATGAGCAGTTCTTC.